These T cell receptor beta chains were read from a single sample in a study of OX40 agonist ivuxolimab in advanced cancers. Profiled with immunoSEQ multiplex PCR; TCRdb holds only in-frame clones, not every one. The sample lists fewer than 55,000 clones; 80% to 85% were seen once. The material sequenced was CD4+ or CD8+ T cells sorted from blood, taken in a trial of the OX40 agonist ivuxolimab. All receptors derive from an adult with an advanced solid tumor such as melanoma, head and neck, liver or kidney cancer. CDR3s include the opening cysteine and the closing phenylalanine or tryptophan. The order of the fields is V gene, J gene, CDR3 protein.

TRBV27	TRBJ1-1	CASSLKGVWTEAFF
TRBV7-2	TRBJ2-5	CASSLVHGGGRGETQYF
TRBV9	TRBJ2-1	CASSVAFRENEQFF
TRBV9	TRBJ2-7	CASSVASGDYEQYF
TRBV7-9	TRBJ1-2	CASSSGQTNYGYTF
TRBV5-5	TRBJ1-2	CASSGDGTGIGYTF
TRBV7-2	TRBJ1-6	CASSLEAGRENSPLHF
TRBV19	TRBJ2-7	CASSPRGLLSYEQYF
TRBV6-6	TRBJ2-3	CASSDWTSGSPDTQYF
TRBV5-6	TRBJ2-7	CASSMQQGKDEQYF
TRBV2	TRBJ1-2	CASSEGDSWNGYTF
TRBV5-1	TRBJ2-5	CASSLNGETQYF
TRBV29-1	TRBJ1-2	CSVPGFYGYTF
TRBV12-5	TRBJ1-4	CASGRPVAANEKLFF
TRBV27	TRBJ2-7	CASSPGLAGTYEQYF
TRBV9	TRBJ2-2	CASSAGGGGRVNTGELFF
TRBV5-5	TRBJ1-5	CASSLTGPNQPQHF
TRBV27	TRBJ1-5	CASSLMGTSNQPQHF
TRBV28	TRBJ1-5	CASRLLQGLGNQPQHF
TRBV9	TRBJ1-2	CASSLPREGYTF
TRBV10-1	TRBJ2-1	CASSVKVVYNEQFF
TRBV6-7	TRBJ2-2	CASSPRTGSTGELFF
TRBV29-1	TRBJ2-3	CSVPDQSGADTQYF
TRBV21-1	TRBJ1-5	CAPTRSQPQHF
TRBV28	TRBJ2-7	CASSFIDRGVYEQYF
TRBV27	TRBJ2-7	CASSFQGAYEQYF
TRBV6-1	TRBJ2-7	CASSSSTSFDYEQYF
TRBV5-6	TRBJ1-1	CASSLLVGGYTEAFF
TRBV18	TRBJ2-7	CASSPPIPTYEQYF
TRBV19	TRBJ2-3	CASSPRGQGNGVSDTQYF
TRBV28	TRBJ1-5	CASTTPFGVGDQPQHF
TRBV7-9	TRBJ1-6	CASSPDGTPLHF
TRBV19	TRBJ1-1	CASTPGGRVAAEAFF
TRBV4-3	TRBJ2-2	CASSQGGEVGELFF
TRBV11-3	TRBJ1-6	CASSATPGQGGSPLHF
TRBV14	TRBJ2-1	CASSQPDPNNEQFF
TRBV10-2	TRBJ2-7	CASRPGFYEQYF
TRBV28	TRBJ1-4	CASSLYQGYSNEKLFF
TRBV5-4	TRBJ1-1	CASSFHRGQGDTEAFF
TRBV2	TRBJ2-7	CASSESIILYEQYF
TRBV9	TRBJ1-1	CASSVVENMNTEAFF
TRBV4-1	TRBJ2-7	CASSPDRTYEQYF
TRBV27	TRBJ1-6	CASSLEALPGYNSPLHF
TRBV5-1	TRBJ2-1	CASSLVALAGWFEQFF
TRBV10-3	TRBJ2-7	CAISPGLETYEQYF
TRBV5-4	TRBJ2-7	CASSEDTYEQYF
TRBV6-1	TRBJ2-1	CASSESGGGYNEQFF
TRBV7-6	TRBJ2-5	CASSLNGEETQYF
TRBV7-9	TRBJ1-3	CASSPVVSGNTIYF
TRBV9	TRBJ2-7	CASSVAPASGAYEQYF